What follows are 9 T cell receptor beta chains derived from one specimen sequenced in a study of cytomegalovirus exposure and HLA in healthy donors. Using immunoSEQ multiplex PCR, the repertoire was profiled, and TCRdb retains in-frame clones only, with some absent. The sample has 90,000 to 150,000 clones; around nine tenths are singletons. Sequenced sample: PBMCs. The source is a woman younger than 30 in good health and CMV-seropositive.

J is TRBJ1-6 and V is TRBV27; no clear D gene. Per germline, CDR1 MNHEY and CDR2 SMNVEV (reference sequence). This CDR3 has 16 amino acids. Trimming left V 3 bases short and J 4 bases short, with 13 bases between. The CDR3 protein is CASSFNSPSYNSPLHF. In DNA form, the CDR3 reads TGTGCCAGCAGTTTCAACAGCCCCTCATATAATTCACCCCTCCACTTT.

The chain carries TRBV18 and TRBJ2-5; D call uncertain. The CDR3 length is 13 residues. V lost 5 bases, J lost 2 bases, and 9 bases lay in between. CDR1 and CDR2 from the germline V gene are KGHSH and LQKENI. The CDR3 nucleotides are TGTGCCAGCTCAGTCCTGCGTCAAGAGACCCAGTACTTC. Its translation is CASSVLRQETQYF.

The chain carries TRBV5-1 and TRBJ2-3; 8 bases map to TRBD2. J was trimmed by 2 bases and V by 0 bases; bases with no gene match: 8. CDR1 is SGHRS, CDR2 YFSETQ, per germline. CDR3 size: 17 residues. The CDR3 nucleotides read TGCGCCAGCAGCTTGGCCTTAACGGGGGGGTACACAGATACGCAGTATTTT. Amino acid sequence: CASSLALTGGYTDTQYF.

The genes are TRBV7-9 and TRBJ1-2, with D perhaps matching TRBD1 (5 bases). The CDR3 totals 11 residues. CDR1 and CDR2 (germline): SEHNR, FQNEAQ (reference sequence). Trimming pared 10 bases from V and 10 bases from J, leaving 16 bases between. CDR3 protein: CATSGGEHYTF. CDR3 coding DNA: TGTGCCACCTCGGGGGGAGAACACTACACCTTC.

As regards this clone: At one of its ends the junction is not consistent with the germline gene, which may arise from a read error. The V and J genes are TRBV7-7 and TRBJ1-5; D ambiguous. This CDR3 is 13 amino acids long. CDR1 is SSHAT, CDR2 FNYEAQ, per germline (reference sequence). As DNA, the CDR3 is TGTGCTAGCAGCTTATCCGTGAGTCAGCCCCAGCATTTT. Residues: CASSLSVSQPQHF. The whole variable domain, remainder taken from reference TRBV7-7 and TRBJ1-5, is GAGVSQSPRYKVTKRGQDVTLRCDPISSHATLYWYQQALGQGPEFLTYFNYEAQPDKSGLPSDRFSAERPEGSISTLTIQRTEQRDSAMYRCASSLSVSQPQHFGDGTRLSIL.

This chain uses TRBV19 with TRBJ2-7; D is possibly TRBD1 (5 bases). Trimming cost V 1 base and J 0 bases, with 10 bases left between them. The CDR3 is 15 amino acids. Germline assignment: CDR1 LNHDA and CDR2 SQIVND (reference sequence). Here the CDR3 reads CASSIGDSSSYEQYF. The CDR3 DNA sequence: TGTGCCAGTAGTATAGGAGACAGTAGCTCCTACGAGCAGTACTTC. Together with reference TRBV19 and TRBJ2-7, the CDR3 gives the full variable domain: DGGITQSPKYLFRKEGQNVTLSCEQNLNHDAMYWYRQDPGQGLRLIYYSQIVNDFQKGDIAEGYSVSREKKESFPLTVTSAQKNPTAFYLCASSIGDSSSYEQYFGPGTRLTVT.

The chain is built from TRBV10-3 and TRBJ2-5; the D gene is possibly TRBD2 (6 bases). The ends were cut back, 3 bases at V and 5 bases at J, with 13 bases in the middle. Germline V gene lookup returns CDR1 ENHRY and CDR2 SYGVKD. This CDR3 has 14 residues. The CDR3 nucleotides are TGTGCCATCAGTGACGAGGCTAGCGCGGAGACCCAGTACTTC. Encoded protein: CAISDEASAETQYF.

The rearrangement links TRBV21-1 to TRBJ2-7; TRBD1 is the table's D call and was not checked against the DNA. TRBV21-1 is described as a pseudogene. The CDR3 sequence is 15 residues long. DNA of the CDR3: TGTGCCAGCAGCAAAGGGGGGACAGGGATGGGCGAGCAGTACTTC. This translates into CASSKGGTGMGEQYF.

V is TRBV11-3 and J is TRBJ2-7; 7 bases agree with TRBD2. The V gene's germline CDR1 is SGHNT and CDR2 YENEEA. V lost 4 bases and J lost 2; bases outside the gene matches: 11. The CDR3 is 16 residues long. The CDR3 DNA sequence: TGTGCCAGCAGCTCCCTCTGGGAGGGAGGACCCTACGAGCAGTACTTC. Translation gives CASSSLWEGGPYEQYF. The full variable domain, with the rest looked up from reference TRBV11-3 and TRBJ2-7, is EAGVVQSPRYKIIEKKQPVAFWCNPISGHNTLYWYLQNLGQGPELLIRYENEEAVDDSQLPKDRFSAERLKGVDSTLKIQPAELGDSAVYLCASSSLWEGGPYEQYFGPGTRLTVT.